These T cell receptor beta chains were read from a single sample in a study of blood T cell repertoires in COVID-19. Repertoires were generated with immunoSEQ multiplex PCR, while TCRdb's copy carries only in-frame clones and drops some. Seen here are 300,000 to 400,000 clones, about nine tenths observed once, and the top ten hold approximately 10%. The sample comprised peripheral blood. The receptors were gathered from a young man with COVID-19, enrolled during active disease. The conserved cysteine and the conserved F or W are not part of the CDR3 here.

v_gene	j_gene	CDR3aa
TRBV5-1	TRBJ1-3	ASPGAGNTIY
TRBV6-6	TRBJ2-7	ASSRTSGGTLSSYEQY
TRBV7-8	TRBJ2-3	ASSPGLAGITDTQY
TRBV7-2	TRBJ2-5	ASSLYLGASKETQY
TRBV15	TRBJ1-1	ATSRKRTGTYTEAF
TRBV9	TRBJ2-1	ASSGHGVYNERQF
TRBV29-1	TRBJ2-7	SVEAGTGVYEQY
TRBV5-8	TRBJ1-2	ASSVTGQGGYGYT
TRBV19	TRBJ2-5	ASSRTGGVGETQY
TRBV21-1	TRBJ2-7	ASSKELGSSYEQY
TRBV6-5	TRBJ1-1	ASSRTGGNTEAF
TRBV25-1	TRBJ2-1	ASSGYWNEQF
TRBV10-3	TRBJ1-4	AISQQPQGGGEKLF
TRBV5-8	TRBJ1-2	ASSLSALRHGYT
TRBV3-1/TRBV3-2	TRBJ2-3	ASSPPRGLAGGRDTQY
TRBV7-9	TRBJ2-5	ASSSGEGKTQY
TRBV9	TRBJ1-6	ASSVRGTDLNSPLH
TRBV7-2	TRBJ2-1	ASSLALRSGETF
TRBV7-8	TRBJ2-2	ASSFVGDTGELF
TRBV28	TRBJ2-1	ASSLRAGGGFGQF
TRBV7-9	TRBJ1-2	ASSSTGGDGYT
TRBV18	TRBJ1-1	ASSPSTGDTEAF
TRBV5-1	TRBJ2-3	ASSNRVSSTDTQY
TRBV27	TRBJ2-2	ASSLTGELF
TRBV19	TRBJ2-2	ASRAGTTENTGELF
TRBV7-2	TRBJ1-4	ASSLGVARLDEKLF
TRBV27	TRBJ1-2	ASSPQGADYGYT
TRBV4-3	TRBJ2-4	ASSPSVRGAKNIQY
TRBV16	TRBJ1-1	ASSPPRQINTEAF